The present TCR beta chain was sequenced within a study of OX40 agonist ivuxolimab in advanced cancers. About the study: Of mixed ages from about 23 to 79 and averaging about 60 years, the group was around 78% male.

This CDR3 comprises 15 residues. Trimming cost V 7 bases and J 7 bases, with 19 bases left between them. CDR1 is SNHLY, CDR2 FYNNEI, per germline. Only in-frame clones appear in the TCRdb table, and some are missing; sequencing was by immunoSEQ multiplex PCR. This sample has roughly 100,000 clones, with about 85% found just once. The rearrangement uses TRBV2 and TRBJ1-4; TRBD1 is a possible D gene (6 bases). Sequencing was performed on CD4+ or CD8+ T cells sorted from blood, taken in a trial of the OX40 agonist ivuxolimab. This clonotype was obtained from an adult with an advanced solid tumor such as melanoma, head and neck, liver or kidney cancer. In nucleotides, the CDR3 is TGTGCCAGCAACGAAGGGGGGCAGGGAGCTGAAAAACTGTTTTTT. Encoded protein: CASNEGGQGAEKLFF.